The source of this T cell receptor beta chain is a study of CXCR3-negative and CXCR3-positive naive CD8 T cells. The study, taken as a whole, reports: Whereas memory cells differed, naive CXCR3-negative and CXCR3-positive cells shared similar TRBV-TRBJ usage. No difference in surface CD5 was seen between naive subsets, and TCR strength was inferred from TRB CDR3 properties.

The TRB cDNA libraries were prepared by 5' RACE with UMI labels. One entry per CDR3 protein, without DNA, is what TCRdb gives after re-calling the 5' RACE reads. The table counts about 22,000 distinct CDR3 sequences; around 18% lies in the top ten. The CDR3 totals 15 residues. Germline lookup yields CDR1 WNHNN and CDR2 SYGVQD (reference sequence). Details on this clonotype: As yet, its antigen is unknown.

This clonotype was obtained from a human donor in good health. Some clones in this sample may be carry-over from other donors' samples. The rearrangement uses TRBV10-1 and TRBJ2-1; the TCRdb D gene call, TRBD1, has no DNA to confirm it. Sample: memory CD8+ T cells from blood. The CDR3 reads CASSEKGAAYNEQFF.